The source of this T cell receptor beta chain is a study of blood T cell repertoires in COVID-19. The CDR3 covers 16 residues. The J segment lost 6 bases and the V segment lost 4 bases, leaving 7 bases of the junction unmatched. From germline, CDR1 is MNHEY and CDR2 SVGAGI. In the original workflow: Counts of nucleated cells, estimated from reference gene primer amplification, were obtained. Produced via immunoSEQ multiplex PCR; TCRdb's table is partial and in-frame only. V and J calls and clone size are given by that table; D and trimming were obtained from the DNA. The profile shows under 250,000 clones, 70% to 85% of them singletons.

Sequencing was done on a sample of peripheral blood. This chain links TRBV6-5 with TRBJ2-3, with 13 nucleotides matching TRBD2. This receptor was taken from a man aged 50 to 59 with active or convalescent COVID-19. The CDR3 region is CASSFETSGGYDTQYF. The CDR3 region has the DNA TGTGCCAGCAGTTTCGAGACTAGCGGGGGGTACGATACGCAGTATTTT.